This TCR beta chain was recorded in a study of T-cell memory formation after mild COVID-19. TCRdb reanalysed the 5' RACE reads using MiXCR and keeps one entry per CDR3 protein. Of fewer than 250,000 distinct CDR3 sequences in the sample, just over 15% were seen once. With regard to this clonotype: Its antigen is unidentified.

Study-level results: CD8+ contracting clones occupied EMRA, while CD4+ ones occupied mainly CM and EM. Clones from the second wave (peaking day 37) had unconfirmed SARS-CoV-2 specificity. Cross-reactive memory apparently joined, as some responding clones appeared in pre-infection memory.

The clonotype originates from an adult woman who had mild COVID-19 (a few samples of this study predate the infection). Cell type and time point are not known. The sequenced material came from PBMCs or a T cell subset sorted from them (not recorded which).

The CDR3 DNA is TGCGCCAGCAGCCAATCCGATCCTAGGGGGCCCAAGTTCTTC. This gives the protein CASSQSDPRGPKFF. The chain joins TRBV4-1 to TRBJ2-1; TRBD1 matches at 7 bases. V was clipped by 2 bases and J by 14 bases; unmatched bases: 12. In germline, CDR1 is MGHRA, CDR2 YSYEKL. The CDR3 extends over 14 amino acids.